Listed here are 9 T cell receptor beta chains from one sample, sequenced in a study. TCRdb analysed the 5' RACE reads with MiXCR anew, one entry per CDR3 protein. In the table there are about 50,000 distinct CDR3 sequences, around 26% of which are singletons. The source material was naive CD4+ T cells sorted from blood. Subset meaning: naive CD4+ T cells, CD4+CD45RA+CD25-. All receptors come from a female donor with breast cancer.

The CDR3 reads CASSQADRGNQPQHF. The CDR3 nucleotides read TGCGCCAGCAGCCAAGCAGACAGGGGCAATCAGCCCCAGCATTTT. The gene calls are TRBV4-1 and TRBJ1-5, with 7 bases lining up with TRBD1. The trim removed 1 base at V and 2 bases at J, leaving 2 bases unmatched. The CDR3 has 15 amino acids. Germline values: CDR1 MGHRA, CDR2 YSYEKL.

This chain's CDR3 is CASSYRTGNGGELFF. CDR3 nucleotides: TGTGCCAGCAGTTATAGGACGGGGAATGGCGGGGAGCTGTTTTTT. This rearrangement joins TRBV28 to TRBJ2-2, with a possible D match to TRBD2 (5 bases). This CDR3 is 15 amino acids long. Germline V gene data show CDR1 as MDHEN and CDR2 as SYDVKM. Trimming stripped 4 bases from V and 7 bases from J, with 16 bases between.

The chain combines TRBV7-8 with TRBJ2-4; 8 bases map to TRBD2. The J segment lost 9 bases and the V segment lost 5 bases, leaving 6 bases of the junction unmatched. The CDR3 runs to 13 residues. Germline V CDR1 and CDR2: SGHVS, FQNEAQ. This chain's CDR3 is CASSPLTSAIQYF. As DNA, the CDR3 is TGTGCCAGCAGCCCGTTGACTAGCGCCATTCAGTACTTC. Variable domain in full (rest from reference TRBV7-8 and TRBJ2-4): GAGVSQSPRYKVAKRGQDVALRCDPISGHVSLFWYQQALGQGPEFLTYFQNEAQLDKSGLPSDRFFAERPEGSVSTLKIQRTQQEDSAVYLCASSPLTSAIQYFGAGTRLSVL.

This clonotype occurred a few times. The J gene is TRBJ2-1, the V gene TRBV20-1, with TRBD2 as a possible D gene (5 bases). The V gene's germline CDR1 is DFQATT and CDR2 SNEGSKA (reference sequence). The V and J ends lost 2 bases and 4 bases respectively, with 6 bases between them. CDR3 length: 12 residues. The CDR3 nucleotides read TGCAGTGCTAGATCGGGGTACAATGAGCAGTTCTTC. Its translation is CSARSGYNEQFF.

This clonotype was seen only a few times. The chain uses TRBV20-1 and TRBJ2-7, with 9 bases identical to TRBD1. V trimming: 3 bases; J trimming: 2 bases; junction bases outside the gene matches: 8. The CDR3 loop spans 15 amino acids. CDR1 and CDR2 from the germline V gene are DFQATT and SNEGSKA (reference sequence). For the CDR3, the DNA is TGCAGTGCTAGGGCGGACAGGGGCGACCCCTACGAGCAGTACTTC. Its translation is CSARADRGDPYEQYF.

This clonotype occurred a few times. This chain connects TRBV5-6 to TRBJ2-4; 8 bases agree with TRBD1. The germline CDR1 and CDR2 sequences are SGHDT and YYEEEE. Trimming removed 2 bases from V and 6 bases from J; junction bases left unmatched: 1. The CDR3 runs to 13 residues. Here the CDR3 reads CASSFGQGNIQYF. In DNA, the CDR3 is TGTGCCAGCAGCTTTGGACAGGGAAACATTCAGTACTTC.

This chain connects TRBV20-1 to TRBJ2-3; 11 positions match TRBD2. The CDR3 totals 15 residues. Germline V gene sequence: CDR1 DFQATT, CDR2 SNEGSKA (reference sequence). Losses at the gene ends were 4 bases for V and 4 bases for J; bases not matched to a gene: 7. The CDR3 reads CSAITSSGRSDTQYF. In DNA form, the CDR3 reads TGCAGTGCTATAACCTCTAGCGGGAGGTCAGATACGCAGTATTTT.

There are a few counts of this clonotype. V gene TRBV7-2 combines with J gene TRBJ2-7; TRBD1 agrees at 9 bases. Germline trimming cut 5 bases from V and 1 base from J; bases unmatched to any gene: 15. The CDR3 spans 18 residues. Germline V CDR1 and CDR2: SGHTA, FQGNSA. CDR3: CASSGKGQGRLDSYEQYF. DNA for the CDR3: TGTGCCAGCAGCGGAAAGGGACAGGGCCGGCTCGATTCCTACGAGCAGTACTTC.

J is TRBJ1-3 and V is TRBV4-1; D call uncertain. Deletions cut 2 bases from V and 2 bases from J, with 13 bases between. The germline gives CDR1 MGHRA, CDR2 YSYEKL. The CDR3 has 16 residues. CDR3 bases: TGCGCCAGCAGCCAACTACGGAGTTTCGCTGGAAACACCATATATTTT. It is translated as CASSQLRSFAGNTIYF.